The sequence of this TCR beta chain was determined in a study of cytomegalovirus exposure and HLA in healthy donors. PCR employed 60 Vbeta and 13 Jbeta primers. Libraries were prepared by immunoSEQ multiplex PCR; TCRdb keeps only in-frame clonotypes and omits some of them. The sample shows roughly 120,000 clones, about 81% of them seen only once. Whole-study findings and limits: Earlier analysis yielded a pattern in which most TCR beta V segments were productive about 90% or about 30% of the time.

On this clone: As yet, its antigen is unknown.

The V gene's germline CDR1 is SGDLS and CDR2 YYNGEE. V lost 0 bases and J 0 bases, leaving 21 bases between the germline ends. The CDR3 has 19 residues. The receptor was derived from a woman in her thirties in good health and CMV-seronegative. The chain uses TRBV9 and TRBJ1-1, with D possibly being TRBD1 (5 bases). Sequenced: PBMCs. The CDR3 spells CASSVDDSTPLPMNTEAFF. As DNA, the CDR3 is TGTGCCAGCAGCGTAGACGACAGCACCCCCTTACCTATGAACACTGAAGCTTTCTTT.